The 23 T cell receptor beta chains listed next were all sequenced from one sample in a study of T cells in Graves' hyperthyroidism and ophthalmopathy (dated by TCRdb to the late 2010s). The library was made by multiplex PCR. Sequencing took place on an Illumina HiSeq 2000. Amplification of TCR beta CDR3 regions was carried out from RNA transcripts. A first-round RT-PCR of the TCR CDR3 used the HTBI primer set with the Qiagen OneStep RT-PCR kit. TCRdb handled the public reads itself, with Q25 trimming in fastp and clone calling in MiXCR, and kept productive beta chains. Rows with one shared CDR3 protein collapse into an entry with the most common genes and DNA. This sample gives about 99,000 distinct CDR3 sequences in total; roughly 47% of them show up just once. The ten largest account for roughly 24% of the sample. What was sequenced was blood. These receptors all stem from a middle-aged man with Graves' hyperthyroidism.

Only a few counts were recorded for this clonotype. One base away lies a much larger clone, so this may be a sequencing read error. This chain connects TRBV4-1 to TRBJ1-5; D remains unclear. CDR1 and CDR2 (germline): MGHRA, YSYEKL. This CDR3 is built from 13 residues. V was trimmed by 0 bases and J by 7 bases, leaving 7 bases between them. In nucleotides, the CDR3 is TGCGCCAGCAGCCAAGATAGGCGGCAGCCCCAGCATTTT. This gives the protein CASSQDRRQPQHF.

This clonotype has ten or more counts. A much larger clone lies one base from this, so it may be a read error. The chain employs TRBV7-2 and TRBJ1-1; D not resolved. This CDR3 region has 16 residues. The ends were cut back, 0 bases at V and 3 bases at J, with 14 bases in the middle. Germline CDR1 is SGHTA and CDR2 is FQGNSA. The CDR3 protein is CASSLALIGRDTEAFF. The CDR3 coding sequence is TGTGCCAGCAGCTTAGCCCTAATAGGGCGGGACACTGAAGCTTTCTTT.

The genes are TRBV2 and TRBJ2-7; 11 nucleotides match TRBD2. Trimming took 3 bases from V and 2 from J; bases not matched to a gene: 0. The V gene's germline CDR1 is SNHLY and CDR2 FYNNEI. This CDR3 comprises 14 residues. CDR3 bases: TGTGCCAGCAGTGATAGCGGGGGGGCCTACGAGCAGTACTTC. It encodes CASSDSGGAYEQYF.

This clonotype came up many times. J is TRBJ1-1 and V is TRBV5-6; 7 nucleotides agree with TRBD1. Germline V gives CDR1 SGHDT, CDR2 YYEEEE. V gave up 2 bases and J gave up 3 bases; unmatched junction bases: 7. This CDR3 spans 15 amino acids. CDR3 sequence (DNA): TGTGCCAGCAGCTTCAACCCAGGGGGATACACTGAAGCTTTCTTT. Its translation: CASSFNPGGYTEAFF.

This clonotype was seen many times. V is TRBV6-5 and J is TRBJ1-6; the match to TRBD1 covers 12 bases. The germline gives CDR1 MNHEY, CDR2 SVGAGI. The V segment lost 6 bases and the J segment 6 bases; nucleotides outside the gene matches: 6. The CDR3 sequence is 16 residues long. This CDR3 reads CASSAGTGGFNSPLHF. In nucleotides, the CDR3 is TGTGCCAGCAGCGCCGGGACAGGGGGCTTTAATTCACCCCTCCACTTT.

This clonotype came up many times. The chain uses TRBV5-1 and TRBJ1-5; TRBD1 matches at 8 bases. With 5 bases clipped from V and 1 base from J, the junction kept 5 bases outside the gene matches. Germline loops: CDR1 SGHRS, CDR2 YFSETQ. The CDR3 is 15 amino acids. In DNA form, the CDR3 reads TGCGCCAGCAGGGTCGGACAGGGAAGCAATCAGCCCCAGCATTTT. It translates to CASRVGQGSNQPQHF.

This clonotype appeared many times. V usage is TRBV28 and J usage is TRBJ1-6, with 7 positions matching TRBD1. Trimming at V came to 8 bases and at J to 10 bases, leaving 11 bases not matched to a gene. The CDR3 runs 14 residues. Per germline, CDR1 MDHEN and CDR2 SYDVKM. CDR3 region: CASGEWDSGSPLHF. CDR3 in DNA: TGTGCCAGCGGCGAATGGGACAGCGGGTCACCCCTCCACTTT.

Remarks on this clonotype: The DNA is left out, because the CDR3 cannot be placed on it with certainty; the CDR3 is given as TCRdb lists it. The chain carries TRBV9 and TRBJ1-2; TRBD1 is the table's D call, not checked against the DNA. The CDR3 contains 11 residues when both ends are counted. Germline lookup yields CDR1 SGDLS and CDR2 YYNGEE. The CDR3 reads CASSVAGGNTF.

The V and J genes are TRBV9 and TRBJ2-1, with 10 positions matching TRBD1. There are 19 residues in the CDR3. V lost 4 bases to trimming and J lost 2 bases; unmatched junction nucleotides: 15. Germline CDR1 reads SGDLS; CDR2 reads YYNGEE. CDR3 region: CASSIEGTGVKKPYNEQFF. In nucleotides, the CDR3 is TGTGCCAGCAGCATCGAGGGGACAGGGGTAAAAAAGCCCTACAATGAGCAGTTCTTC.

In the case of this clonotype: A much more abundant neighbour one base away suggests this may be a read error. The chain joins TRBV7-9 to TRBJ2-1; D is unresolved. V lost 6 bases and J 10 bases, leaving 10 bases between the germline ends. Germline loops: CDR1 SEHNR, CDR2 FQNEAQ (reference sequence). This CDR3 contains 11 residues. The CDR3 region has the DNA TGTGCCAGCAGTCTTCCGCACGAGCAGTTCTTC. Translating gives CASSLPHEQFF.

The chain uses TRBV2 and TRBJ1-1, with TRBD1 matching over 8 bases. Losses at the gene ends were 8 bases for V and 5 bases for J; bases not matched to a gene: 16. This CDR3 comprises 16 residues. Germline lookup yields CDR1 SNHLY and CDR2 FYNNEI. CDR3: CASYRTRTGLGTEAFF. As DNA, the CDR3 is TGTGCCAGCTACCGGACCAGGACAGGGTTGGGGACTGAAGCTTTCTTT.

This clonotype was detected a few times. This chain links TRBV7-2 with TRBJ1-4; no clear D gene. Trimming removed 1 base at V and 4 bases at J, with 7 bases between. CDR1 is SGHTA and CDR2 is FQGNSA in the germline V gene. CDR3 size: 14 residues. The CDR3 sequence: CASSLVGINEKLFF. CDR3 DNA: TGTGCCAGCAGCTTAGTGGGGATTAATGAAAAACTGTTTTTT. Full variable domain (remainder filled in from reference TRBV7-2 and TRBJ1-4): GAGVSQSPSNKVTEKGKDVELRCDPISGHTALYWYRQSLGQGLEFLIYFQGNSAPDKSGLPSDRFSAERTGGSVSTLTIQRTQQEDSAVYLCASSLVGINEKLFFGSGTQLSVL.

The chain carries TRBV7-2 and TRBJ1-4, with D perhaps matching TRBD1 (5 bases). V shed 4 bases and J shed 6 bases, with 18 bases lying between them. Germline-derived CDR1 and CDR2 are SGHTA and FQGNSA. This CDR3 is 16 amino acids long. DNA for the CDR3: TGTGCCAGCAGCTCTAGTCCAGGATGGGGCCATGAAAAACTGTTTTTT. Translating gives CASSSSPGWGHEKLFF.

This clonotype has at least ten counts. The J gene is TRBJ2-1, the V gene TRBV9; TRBD1 agrees at 8 bases. Germline V gene lookup returns CDR1 SGDLS and CDR2 YYNGEE. The junction had 12 bases not matched to a gene; V was cut back by 1 base and J by 0 bases. The length of the CDR3 is 19 residues. The CDR3 protein is CASSVSQGAYVSSYNEQFF. The CDR3 DNA reads TGTGCCAGCAGCGTAAGCCAGGGGGCTTATGTGAGCTCCTACAATGAGCAGTTCTTC.

The chain combines TRBV27 with TRBJ2-7, with 8 bases lining up with TRBD1. Germline CDR1 is MNHEY and CDR2 is SMNVEV (reference sequence). The CDR3 totals 15 residues. V shed 1 base, J shed 2 bases, and the junction held 4 bases outside the gene matches. CDR3 amino acids: CASSLYWTGPYEQYF. Written as DNA, the CDR3 is TGTGCCAGCAGTTTATATTGGACAGGGCCCTACGAGCAGTACTTC.

At least ten counts were recorded for this clonotype. The chain uses TRBV12-3 or TRBV12-4 and TRBJ1-1; D might be TRBD1 (5 bases). V shed 3 bases and J shed 2 bases, with 10 bases lying between them. The CDR3 runs 14 residues. As DNA, the CDR3 is TGTGCCAGCAGTTTGTCAGGGAGTAACACTGAAGCTTTCTTT. It codes for CASSLSGSNTEAFF.

Concerning this clonotype itself: The junction differs from germline at one of its ends, possibly a read error. The chain uses TRBV20-1 and TRBJ1-5; D remains unclear. The CDR3 has 11 amino acids. Germline V gene lookup returns CDR1 DFQATT and CDR2 SNEGSKA (reference sequence). CDR3 coding DNA: TGCAGTGCCCGACAACGACGGACTCAGCACTTT. This encodes CSARQRRTQHF.

This clonotype occurred once. The rearrangement joins TRBV11-3 to TRBJ2-7; tentatively, D is TRBD2 (6 bases). With 1 base removed from V and 5 bases from J, the gap between germline ends came to 18 bases. CDR3 length equals 16 residues. CDR1 and CDR2 (germline): SGHNT, YENEEA. CDR3 sequence: CASSLVDHRRVDEQYV. CDR3 DNA: TGTGCCAGCAGCTTAGTTGATCACAGGAGGGTCGACGAGCAGTACGTC.

The sample holds many counts of this clonotype. J is TRBJ2-3 and V is TRBV5-1, with D maybe TRBD1 (6 bases). CDR1 and CDR2 (germline): SGHRS, YFSETQ. The V end lost 5 bases, the J end lost 4 bases, and 23 bases lay between the germline ends. CDR3 length: 17 amino acids. The CDR3 nucleotides read TGCGCCAGCAGACTTTCCCGAGGAGGCAGGGGTGCAGATACGCAGTATTTT. It translates to CASRLSRGGRGADTQYF. The variable domain in full, completed from reference TRBV5-1 and TRBJ2-3, reads KAGVTQTPRYLIKTRGQQVTLSCSPISGHRSVSWYQQTPGQGLQFLFEYFSETQRNKGNFPGRFSGRQFSNSRSEMNVSTLELGDSALYLCASRLSRGGRGADTQYFGPGTRLTVL.

The sample holds many counts of this clonotype. The V gene is TRBV12-3 or TRBV12-4, the J gene TRBJ2-5; D remains unclear. V lost 4 bases to trimming and J lost 5 bases, with 14 bases between them. The CDR3 covers 14 residues. The CDR3 DNA follows: TGTGCCAGCAGTTCTACGAGTCAGAGGGAGACCCAGTACTTC. Translating it yields CASSSTSQRETQYF.

This rearrangement joins TRBV20-1 to TRBJ1-4; 9 nucleotides line up with TRBD1. Germline-derived CDR1 and CDR2 are DFQATT and SNEGSKA (reference sequence). V gave up 8 bases and J gave up 12 bases; unmatched junction bases: 4. The CDR3 runs to 10 residues. The CDR3 reads CSWTGAELFF. The CDR3 DNA is TGCAGTTGGACAGGGGCAGAACTGTTTTTT.

This clonotype showed up many times. The chain joins TRBV6-1 to TRBJ1-1, with TRBD1 matching over 8 bases. The CDR3 totals 14 residues. CDR1 and CDR2 from the germline V gene are MNHNS and SASEGT. The V segment lost 2 bases and the J segment 5 bases; nucleotides outside the gene matches: 4. The CDR3 loop is CASSELYRGTEAFF. CDR3 DNA sequence: TGTGCCAGCAGTGAACTTTACAGGGGGACTGAAGCTTTCTTT.

V is TRBV2 and J is TRBJ1-2; maybe TRBD1 (6 bases). The V and J ends lost 2 bases and 7 bases respectively, with 14 bases between them. Germline lookup yields CDR1 SNHLY and CDR2 FYNNEI. The CDR3 runs 14 residues. In nucleotides, the CDR3 is TGTGCCAGCAGTGAATGGCAGGGGCGCTCTGGCTACACCTTC. Amino acid sequence: CASSEWQGRSGYTF.